The entry below gives a single T cell receptor (beta chain) sequence along with its context. Its target is unknown. Other DNA sequences of this sample code for an identical CDR3. These data are taken from a study of shared clonotypes between healthy human individuals. Overall study findings and caveats: Some clonotypes were shared by all four sorted-subset donors, while others were not shared. The non-shared ones had lower generation probabilities than the shared ones. Researchers found naive subsets generally carried larger estimated richness than memory subsets.

Germline V gene sequence: CDR1 LNHDA, CDR2 SQIVND (reference sequence). The CDR3 spans 13 residues. V was cut by 3 bases and J by 4 bases, with 9 bases left in between. Clones were sequenced by immunoSEQ multiplex PCR, and TCRdb holds only the in-frame ones, with some missing. The sample shows approximately 2,300,000 clones, less than 95% of them seen only once. Sequencing input: naive CD4+ T cells from PBMCs. The sample's subset: CD45RA+ positively selected. The chain recombines TRBV19 with TRBJ1-1; TRBD1 might be the D (5 bases). This clonotype was sampled from a man in his late teens or twenties in good health. Some clones in this sample may be carry-over from other donors' samples. The CDR3 sequence is CASSIRGPTEAFF. The CDR3, as DNA: TGTGCCAGTAGTATCCGGGGACCCACTGAAGCTTTCTTT.